This T cell receptor (beta chain) was sequenced for a study of control samples from healthy donors and cancer patients. Clones were sequenced by immunoSEQ multiplex PCR, and TCRdb holds only the in-frame ones, with some missing. This table holds 25,000 to 35,000 clones, 80% to 90% found once. Germline V gene data show CDR1 as LGHNA and CDR2 as YSLEER. V lost 3 bases to trimming and J lost 0 bases, with 17 bases between them. The CDR3 totals 17 residues. Source material: PBMCs. This receptor was taken from a woman between 40 and 55 years old with lung cancer. The chain couples TRBV4-3 to TRBJ1-1; D is unresolved. The CDR3 DNA reads TGCGCCAGCAGCCAGAGGGAGGCCTCGGCGTTGAACACTGAAGCTTTCTTT. Protein sequence: CASSQREASALNTEAFF.